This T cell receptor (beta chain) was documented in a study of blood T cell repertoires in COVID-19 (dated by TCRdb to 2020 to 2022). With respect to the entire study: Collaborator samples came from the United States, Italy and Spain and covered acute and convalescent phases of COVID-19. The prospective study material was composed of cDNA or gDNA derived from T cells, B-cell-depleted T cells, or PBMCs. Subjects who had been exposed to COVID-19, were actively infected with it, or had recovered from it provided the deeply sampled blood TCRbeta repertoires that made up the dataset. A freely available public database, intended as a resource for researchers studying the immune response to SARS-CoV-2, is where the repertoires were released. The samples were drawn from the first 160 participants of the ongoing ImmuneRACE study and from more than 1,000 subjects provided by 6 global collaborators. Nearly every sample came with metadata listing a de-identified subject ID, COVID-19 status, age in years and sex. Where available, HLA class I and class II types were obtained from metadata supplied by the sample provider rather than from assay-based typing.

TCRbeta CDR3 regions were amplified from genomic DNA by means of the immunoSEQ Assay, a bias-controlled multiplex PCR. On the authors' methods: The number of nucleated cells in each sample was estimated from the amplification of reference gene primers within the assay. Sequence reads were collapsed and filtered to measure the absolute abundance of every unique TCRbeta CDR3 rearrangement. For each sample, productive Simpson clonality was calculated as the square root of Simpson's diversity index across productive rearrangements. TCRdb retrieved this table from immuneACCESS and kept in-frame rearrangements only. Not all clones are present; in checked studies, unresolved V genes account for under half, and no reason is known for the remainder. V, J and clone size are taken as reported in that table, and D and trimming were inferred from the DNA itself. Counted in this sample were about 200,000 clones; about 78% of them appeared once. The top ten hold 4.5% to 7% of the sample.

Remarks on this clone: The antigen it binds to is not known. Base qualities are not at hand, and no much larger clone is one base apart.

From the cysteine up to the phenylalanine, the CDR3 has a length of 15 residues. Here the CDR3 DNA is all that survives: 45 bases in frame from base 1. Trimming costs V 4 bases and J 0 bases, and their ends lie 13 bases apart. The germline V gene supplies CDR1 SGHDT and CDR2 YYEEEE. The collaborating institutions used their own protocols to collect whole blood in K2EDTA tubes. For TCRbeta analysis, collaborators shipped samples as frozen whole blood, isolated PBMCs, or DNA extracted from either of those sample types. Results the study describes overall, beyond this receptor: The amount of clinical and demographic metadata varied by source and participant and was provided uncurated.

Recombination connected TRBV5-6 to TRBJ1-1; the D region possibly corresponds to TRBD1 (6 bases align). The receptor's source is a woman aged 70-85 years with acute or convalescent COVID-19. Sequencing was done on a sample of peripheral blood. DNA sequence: TGTGCCAGCAGCACTGAGGGGGTCTTGAACACTGAAGCTTTCTTT. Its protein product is CASSTEGVLNTEAFF.